This note documents a single TCR beta chain sequence. Its antigen is currently not known. No per-base quality is available; no much larger clone lies one base away. Per the germline V gene, SGHAT is the CDR1 and FQNNGV is the CDR2. Including the terminal cysteine and phenylalanine, the CDR3 comprises 16 residues. The read is trimmed to its CDR3 DNA, 48 bases read in frame from base 1. The junction carries 17 bases between V and J, which are trimmed by 1 base and 7 bases respectively. This specimen comes from a study of control samples from healthy donors and cancer patients (dated by TCRdb to 2018 to 2020). To prepare the library, the immunoSEQ multiplex PCR assay was applied. TCRdb took this table from immuneACCESS and kept in-frame rearrangements with V and J called. Such tables lack part of the clones; where checked against another copy, unresolved V genes explain under half of the gap, and the rest is unexplained. Counted in this sample were approximately 97,000 clones; roughly 92% of them appeared once. Around 3% of the sample belongs to the ten largest clones.

Sequencing was performed on blood. The rearrangement joined TRBV11-2 to TRBJ2-1, with the D call perhaps TRBD1 or TRBD2, as 7 bases match in each case. The TCR originated in a human donor in good health. The donor label of this sample is uncertain. The CDR3 reads CASSLVFRQGGNEQFF. At the DNA level, the sequence is TGTGCCAGCAGCTTAGTATTCCGCCAGGGGGGGAATGAGCAGTTCTTC. The entire variable domain, with the stretches around the CDR3 drawn from the reference TRBV11-2 and TRBJ2-1 proteins, is EAGVAQSPRYKIIEKRQSVAFWCNPISGHATLYWYQQILGQGPKLLIQFQNNGVVDDSQLPKDRFSAERLKGVDSTLKIQPAKLEDSAVYLCASSLVFRQGGNEQFFGPGTRLTVL.